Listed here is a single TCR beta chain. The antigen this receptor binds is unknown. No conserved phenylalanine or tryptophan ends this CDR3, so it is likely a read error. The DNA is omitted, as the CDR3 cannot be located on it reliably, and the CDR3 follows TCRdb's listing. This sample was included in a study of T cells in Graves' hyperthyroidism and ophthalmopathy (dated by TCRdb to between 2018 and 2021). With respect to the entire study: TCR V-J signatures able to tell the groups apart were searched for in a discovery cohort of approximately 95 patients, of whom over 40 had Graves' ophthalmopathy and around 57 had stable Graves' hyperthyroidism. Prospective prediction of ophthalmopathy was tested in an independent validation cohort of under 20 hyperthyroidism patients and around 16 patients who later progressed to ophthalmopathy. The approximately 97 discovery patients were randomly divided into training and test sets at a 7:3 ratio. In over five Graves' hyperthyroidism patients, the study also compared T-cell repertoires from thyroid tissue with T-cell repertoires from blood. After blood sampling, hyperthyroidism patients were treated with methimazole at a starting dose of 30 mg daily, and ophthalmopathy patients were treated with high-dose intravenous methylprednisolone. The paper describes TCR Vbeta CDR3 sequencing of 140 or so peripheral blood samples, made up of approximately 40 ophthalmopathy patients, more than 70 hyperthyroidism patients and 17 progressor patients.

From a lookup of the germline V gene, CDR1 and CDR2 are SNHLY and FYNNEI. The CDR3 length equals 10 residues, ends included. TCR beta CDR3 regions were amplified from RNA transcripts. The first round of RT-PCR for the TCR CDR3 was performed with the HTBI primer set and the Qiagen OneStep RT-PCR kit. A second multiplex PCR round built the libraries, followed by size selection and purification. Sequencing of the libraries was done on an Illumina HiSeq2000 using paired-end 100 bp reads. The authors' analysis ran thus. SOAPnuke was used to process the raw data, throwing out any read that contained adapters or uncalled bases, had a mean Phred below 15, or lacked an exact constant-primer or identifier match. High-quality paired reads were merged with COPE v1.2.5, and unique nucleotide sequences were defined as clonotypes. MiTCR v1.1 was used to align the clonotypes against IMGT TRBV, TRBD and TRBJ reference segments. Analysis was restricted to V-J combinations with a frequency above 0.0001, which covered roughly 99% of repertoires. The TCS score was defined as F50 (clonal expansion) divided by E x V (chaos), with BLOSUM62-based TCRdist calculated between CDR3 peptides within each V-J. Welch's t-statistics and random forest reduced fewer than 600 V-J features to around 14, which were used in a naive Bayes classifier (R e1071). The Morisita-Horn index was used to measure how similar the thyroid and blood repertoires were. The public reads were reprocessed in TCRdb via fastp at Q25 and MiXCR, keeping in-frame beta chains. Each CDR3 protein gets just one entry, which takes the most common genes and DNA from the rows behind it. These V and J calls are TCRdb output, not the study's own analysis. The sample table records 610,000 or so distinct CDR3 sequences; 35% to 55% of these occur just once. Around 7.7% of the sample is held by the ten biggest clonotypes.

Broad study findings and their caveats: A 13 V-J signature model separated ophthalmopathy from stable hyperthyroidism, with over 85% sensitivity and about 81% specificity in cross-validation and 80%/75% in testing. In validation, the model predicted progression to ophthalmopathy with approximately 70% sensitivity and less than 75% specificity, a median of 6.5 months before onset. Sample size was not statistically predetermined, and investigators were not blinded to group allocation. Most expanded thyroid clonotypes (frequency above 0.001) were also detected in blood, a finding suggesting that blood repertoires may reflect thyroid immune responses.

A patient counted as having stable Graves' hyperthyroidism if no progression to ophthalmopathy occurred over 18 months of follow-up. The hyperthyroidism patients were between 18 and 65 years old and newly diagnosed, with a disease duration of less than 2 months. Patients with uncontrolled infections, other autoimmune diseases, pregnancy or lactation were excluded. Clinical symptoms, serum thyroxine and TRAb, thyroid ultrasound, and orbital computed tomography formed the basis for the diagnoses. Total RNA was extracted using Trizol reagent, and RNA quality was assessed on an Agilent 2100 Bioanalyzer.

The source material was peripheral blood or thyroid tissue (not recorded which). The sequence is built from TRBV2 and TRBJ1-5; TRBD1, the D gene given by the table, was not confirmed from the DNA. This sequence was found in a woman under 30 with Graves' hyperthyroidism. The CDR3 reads CASSGAGGAN.